The subject of this entry is one T cell receptor (beta chain). Its specificity is unknown. Focal radiation and CTLA-4 blockade (ipilimumab) were tested in chemo-refractory metastatic non-small-cell lung cancer patients. The data belong to a study of radiotherapy plus CTLA-4 blockade in lung cancer. Study as a whole: Objective responses emerged in under 20% of patients, and around 29% attained disease control.

General study findings and limits: TCR clones of tumor origin grew in blood after radiotherapy plus ipilimumab. Reported findings show early blood T cell clone dynamics, with interferon-beta, best predicted response.

Using immunoSEQ multiplex PCR, the repertoire was profiled, and TCRdb retains in-frame clones only, with some absent. The repertoire has about 45,000 clones, 76% of them found once; the top ten carry approximately 8%. This sequence was found in a human donor with non-small cell lung cancer who had stable disease on radiotherapy plus ipilimumab. The material was peripheral blood, obtained from a patient treated with radiotherapy plus ipilimumab.

CDR3 in amino acids: CASSHGTDRDTQYF. In nucleotides, the CDR3 is TGCGCCAGCAGCCACGGGACAGATCGGGATACGCAGTATTTT. V gene TRBV5-1 combines with J gene TRBJ2-3; 7 nucleotides align to TRBD1. Germline loops: CDR1 SGHRS, CDR2 YFSETQ. V lost 4 bases to trimming and J lost 6 bases; unmatched junction nucleotides: 8. The CDR3 has 14 amino acids.